These 14 T cell receptor beta chains came from one sample sequenced in a study of blood T cell repertoires in COVID-19. The method was immunoSEQ multiplex PCR; TCRdb's version includes in-frame clones alone and lacks a portion of them. Found here are 180,000 or so clones, 80% of them singletons; the top ten hold 13% to 15%. Sequencing input: PBMCs or T cells enriched from blood (not recorded which). These receptors were taken from a man aged 60 to 69 who had been exposed to COVID-19.

The sample holds a few counts of this clone. This rearrangement joins TRBV2 to TRBJ1-2; 12 positions match TRBD1. This CDR3 spans 13 amino acids. The ends lost 8 bases at V and 8 bases at J; junction bases unmatched: 6. Germline values: CDR1 SNHLY, CDR2 FYNNEI. CDR3 in DNA: TGTGCCAGCGCCGGGACAGGGGGCAACGGCTACACCTTC. Protein: CASAGTGGNGYTF.

This chain joins TRBV6-4 and TRBJ2-5; tentative D call: TRBD1 (6 bases). Deletions cut 7 bases from V and 2 bases from J, with 14 bases between. The CDR3 totals 14 residues. From germline, CDR1 is MRHNA and CDR2 SNTAGT. CDR3 in DNA: TGTGCCAGCAAAGGACAGCTGCTACAAGAGACCCAGTACTTC. Translating gives CASKGQLLQETQYF.

This clone was detected only once. The J gene is TRBJ2-5, the V gene TRBV6-6; 13 nucleotides match TRBD2. Trimming cost V 2 bases and J 5 bases; bases outside gene matches: 5. This CDR3 is 16 amino acids long. Germline loops: CDR1 MNHNY, CDR2 SVGAGI (reference sequence). As DNA, the CDR3 is TGTGCCAGCAGTTACGGCGGACTAGCGGGAGTGGAGACCCAGTACTTC. Protein sequence: CASSYGGLAGVETQYF.

The genes are TRBV19 and TRBJ2-7; D is ambiguous. V was pared by 3 bases and J by 1 base, with 10 bases between. This CDR3 is 14 amino acids long. The germline V gene encodes CDR1 LNHDA and CDR2 SQIVND (reference sequence). The CDR3 spells CASSIQAQSYEQYF. The DNA of the CDR3 is TGTGCCAGTAGTATTCAGGCACAGTCCTACGAGCAGTACTTC.

The V call is TRBV3-1 (or the pseudogene TRBV3-2), the J call TRBJ1-1, with 8 bases aligning to TRBD1. The CDR3 consists of 15 residues. V gave up 5 bases and J gave up 2 bases; unmatched junction bases: 7. The germline CDR1 and CDR2 sequences are LGHDT and YNNKEL (reference sequence). The CDR3 reads CASSKPGQVNTEAFF. The CDR3 DNA sequence: TGTGCCAGCAGCAAACCGGGACAGGTAAACACTGAAGCTTTCTTT.

CDR3 residues: CASSLQGQGGNTIYF. CDR3 coding DNA: TGTGCCAGCAGCCTCCAAGGACAGGGGGGAAACACCATATATTTT. This sequence joins TRBV5-6 and TRBJ1-3; 9 bases map to TRBD1. Germline CDR1 and CDR2: SGHDT and YYEEEE. The CDR3 consists of 15 residues. Trimming cost V 4 bases and J 4 bases; bases outside gene matches: 6. Full variable domain (missing parts from reference TRBV5-6 and TRBJ1-3): DAGVTQSPTHLIKTRGQQVTLRCSPKSGHDTVSWYQQALGQGPQFIFQYYEEEERQRGNFPDRFSGHQFPNYSSELNVNALLLGDSALYLCASSLQGQGGNTIYFGEGSWLTVV.

CDR3 sequence reads: CASSQESGMGYEQFF. CDR3 sequence (DNA): TGTGCCAGCAGCCAAGAGAGCGGGATGGGGTACGAGCAGTTCTTC. The chain is built from TRBV14 and TRBJ2-1; 7 bases are a match to TRBD2. The CDR3 is 15 amino acids. CDR1 SGHDN and CDR2 FVKESK come from the germline V gene. V gave up 0 bases and J gave up 10 bases; unmatched junction bases: 9.

This chain connects TRBV19 to TRBJ1-1; 7 positions agree with TRBD1. Germline assignment: CDR1 LNHDA and CDR2 SQIVND (reference sequence). V dropped 6 bases and J dropped 3; count of bases not matched to a gene: 7. The CDR3 is made up of 14 amino acids. Here the CDR3 reads CASRSDRAHTEAFF. CDR3 nucleotide sequence: TGTGCCAGTAGGTCAGACAGGGCTCACACTGAAGCTTTCTTT.

V usage is TRBV30 and J usage is TRBJ2-3, with D perhaps TRBD1 (7 bases). The CDR3 runs to 15 residues. Germline V lookup: CDR1 GTSNPN, CDR2 SVGIG (reference sequence). The V end lost 1 base, the J end lost 3 bases, and 14 bases lay between the germline ends. CDR3 amino acids: CAWSGLAGGTDTQYF. The CDR3 DNA sequence: TGTGCCTGGAGTGGGTTAGCAGGGGGGACAGATACGCAGTATTTT.

The chain employs TRBV24-1 and TRBJ1-1; TRBD1 matches at 10 bases. Trimming took 2 bases from V and 13 from J; bases not matched to a gene: 6. The germline V gene has CDR1 KGHDR and CDR2 SFDVKD. CDR3 length equals 13 residues. The CDR3 DNA is TGTGCCACCAGTGATTCACGGGACAGGGGTAATTTCTTT. Amino acid sequence: CATSDSRDRGNFF.

The J gene is TRBJ1-2, the V gene TRBV28; 10 positions agree with TRBD1. The ends lost 4 bases at V and 3 bases at J; junction bases unmatched: 5. This CDR3 has 15 residues. The germline V gene has CDR1 MDHEN and CDR2 SYDVKM. The CDR3 bases are TGTGCCAGCAGTTCTCCCGGGACAGGGGACTATGGCTACACCTTC. Its translation is CASSSPGTGDYGYTF.

In DNA form, the CDR3 reads TGTGCCAGCAGCCTCAGGTCTAGCAGCAATGAGCAGTTCTTC. It encodes CASSLRSSSNEQFF. V is TRBV11-3 and J is TRBJ2-1, with D maybe TRBD2 (5 bases). This CDR3 is 14 amino acids long. The germline V and J ends were trimmed by 5 bases and 6 bases, with 14 bases remaining between them. Germline V gene sequence: CDR1 SGHNT, CDR2 YENEEA.

The chain is built from TRBV4-3 and TRBJ2-2, with TRBD1 matching 7 bases. The junction had 5 bases not matched to a gene; V was cut back by 3 bases and J by 1 base. The CDR3 runs to 16 residues. The V gene's germline CDR1 is LGHNA and CDR2 YSLEER. CDR3 nucleotides: TGCGCCAGCAGCCAGGGAAGGGGGCTGAACACCGGGGAGCTGTTTTTT. Translation gives CASSQGRGLNTGELFF.

The chain has TRBV10-3 and TRBJ2-1; 9 nucleotides align to TRBD2. The CDR3 has 15 amino acids. J was trimmed by 6 bases and V by 4 bases; bases with no gene match: 7. Germline-derived CDR1 and CDR2 are ENHRY and SYGVKD. The CDR3 sequence is CAISAREGLGNEQFF. CDR3 nucleotide sequence: TGTGCCATCAGTGCGCGGGAGGGCCTGGGCAATGAGCAGTTCTTC.